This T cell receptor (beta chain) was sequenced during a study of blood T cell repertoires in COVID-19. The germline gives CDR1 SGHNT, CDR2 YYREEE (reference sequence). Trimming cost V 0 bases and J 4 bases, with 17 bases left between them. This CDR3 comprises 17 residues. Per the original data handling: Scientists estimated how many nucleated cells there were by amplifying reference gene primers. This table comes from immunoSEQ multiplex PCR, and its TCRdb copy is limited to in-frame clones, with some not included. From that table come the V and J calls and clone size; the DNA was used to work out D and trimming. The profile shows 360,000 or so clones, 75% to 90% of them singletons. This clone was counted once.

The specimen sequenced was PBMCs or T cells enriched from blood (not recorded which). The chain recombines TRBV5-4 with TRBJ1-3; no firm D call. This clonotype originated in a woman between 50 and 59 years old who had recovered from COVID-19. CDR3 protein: CASSLGHNQALGNTIYF. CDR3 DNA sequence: TGTGCCAGCAGCTTGGGGCACAATCAGGCGTTAGGAAACACCATATATTTT.